The clone carrying this T cell receptor (beta chain) was recorded many times. The data belong to a study of T-cell reconstitution after alpha-beta-depleted transplantation in children. The CDR3 is made up of 12 amino acids. Unmatched junction bases numbered 8, after V lost 6 bases and J lost 8 bases. Germline CDR1 SQVTM, CDR2 ANQGSEA. Researchers prepared the TCRbeta library using unique molecular identifiers, the study reports. TCRdb independently ran MiXCR on the PCR reads; one entry per CDR3 protein. The repertoire includes roughly 200,000 distinct CDR3 sequences, roughly 15% of them detected once, and under 15% sits in the top ten.

This chain links TRBV29-1 with TRBJ1-1; 8 positions match TRBD1. The TCR comes from a human donor who donated a stem cell graft to a child with acute lymphoblastic leukemia. Here the sequenced sample was PBMCs from the stem cell graft donor, taken from the stem cell graft. CDR3 amino acids: CSVGQGRAEAFF. The CDR3 DNA is TGCAGCGTAGGACAGGGAAGGGCAGAAGCTTTCTTT.